This T cell receptor (beta chain) was sequenced during a study of T-cell reconstitution after alpha-beta-depleted transplantation in children. Study-wide results and limits: Once a year had passed after transplant, T-cell counts and diversity came mostly from newly produced T cells. Several hundred expanded graft clones reportedly were the source of alpha-beta T cells about two months after transplant. Elevated TCRbeta diversity at day 60 was traced, in some patients, to surviving recipient T cells and thymic progenitors.

Unique molecular identifiers were incorporated when the TCRbeta library was constructed. Using its own MiXCR run on the PCR reads, TCRdb lists one record per CDR3 protein. The sample records about 980,000 distinct CDR3 sequences, about 30% being singletons. This clonotype was counted between two and nine times. No antigen is known for it. This receptor was taken from a boy in the first two years of life who had a stem cell transplant for SCID, so the T cells may come from the graft donor. The sample in question was PBMCs, mostly from graft donor cells, obtained 360 days after TCRalphabeta/CD19-depleted stem cell transplant.

CDR3 bases: TGTGCCAGCAGATTTAGGACTAGCGGGGGTTCCTACGAGCAGTACTTC. Residues: CASRFRTSGGSYEQYF. The J gene is TRBJ2-7, the V gene TRBV2, with TRBD2 matching over 13 bases. Germline loops: CDR1 SNHLY, CDR2 FYNNEI. The CDR3 covers 16 residues. V shed 6 bases, J shed 1 base, and the junction held 6 bases outside the gene matches.